Presented here are 12 T cell receptor beta chains from one specimen sequenced in a study of blood T cell repertoires in COVID-19. Sequencing used immunoSEQ multiplex PCR; TCRdb keeps in-frame clones, though not all of them. The profile shows 130,000 to 150,000 clones, around 83% of them singletons. Specimen: peripheral blood. Receptors originate from a woman aged 80 or over with acute or convalescent COVID-19.

This chain uses TRBV5-5 with TRBJ1-2; 9 bases line up with TRBD1. CDR1 is SGHKS and CDR2 is YYEKEE in the germline V gene (reference sequence). The V gene end was trimmed by 6 bases and the J gene end by 5 bases; junction bases not matched to a gene: 11. The CDR3 is made up of 15 amino acids. CDR3 nucleotides: TGTGCCAGCACCTCACAGGGGACAGGGCTATATGGCTACACCTTC. This sequence encodes CASTSQGTGLYGYTF.

The chain combines TRBV6-5 with TRBJ1-1, with D unresolved. The CDR3 extends over 13 amino acids. Trimming stripped 7 bases from V and 5 bases from J, with 14 bases between. Germline V gene data show CDR1 as MNHEY and CDR2 as SVGAGI. CDR3 coding DNA: TGTGCCAGCACCAGATTTGGAGCGACTGAAGCTTTCTTT. Protein product: CASTRFGATEAFF.

The rearrangement links TRBV21-1 to TRBJ2-7; TRBD2 is the table's D call, not checked against the DNA. TRBV21-1 is a documented pseudogene. The CDR3 runs to 15 residues. The CDR3 loop is CASSKTTSHSYEQYF. The CDR3 nucleotides read TGTGCCAGCAGCAAGACGACTAGTCATTCCTACGAGCAGTACTTC.

The chain carries TRBV5-1 and TRBJ2-7; D perhaps matches TRBD2 (6 bases). Trimming removed 4 bases from V and 0 bases from J, with 14 bases in between. CDR1 and CDR2 (germline): SGHRS, YFSETQ. The CDR3 covers 15 residues. CDR3 sequence: CASSGMRGASYEQYF. The CDR3 DNA sequence: TGCGCCAGCAGCGGGATGCGGGGCGCCTCCTACGAGCAGTACTTC.

The rearrangement joins TRBV3-1 (or the pseudogene TRBV3-2) to TRBJ1-5; a weak D match, TRBD1 (6 bases). The CDR3 loop spans 17 amino acids. Trimming removed 1 base from V and 0 bases from J, with 13 bases in between. Germline values: CDR1 LGHDT, CDR2 YNNKEL (reference sequence). This chain's CDR3 is CASSQGGGTISNQPQHF. CDR3 nucleotides: TGTGCCAGCAGCCAAGGGGGGGGGACAATTAGCAATCAGCCCCAGCATTTT.

The chain combines TRBV5-6 with TRBJ1-1, with D unclear. V gave up 4 bases and J gave up 0 bases, with 10 bases separating them. The germline V gene encodes CDR1 SGHDT and CDR2 YYEEEE. CDR3 length equals 14 residues. CDR3 nucleotide sequence: TGTGCCAGCAGCCGAACTGCCGTGAACACTGAAGCTTTCTTT. This codes for CASSRTAVNTEAFF.

The V gene is TRBV30, the J gene TRBJ1-4; weak D call: TRBD1 (6 bases). CDR3 length equals 15 residues. V was clipped by 2 bases and J by 7 bases, with 17 bases between them. CDR1 GTSNPN and CDR2 SVGIG come from the germline V gene (reference sequence). Written as DNA, the CDR3 is TGTGCCTGGAGTCCAGACGGGACATTTGCTGAAAAACTGTTTTTT. It translates to CAWSPDGTFAEKLFF.

The gene calls are TRBV5-6 and TRBJ2-3; 10 positions match TRBD1. V shed 4 bases and J 2 bases; nucleotides not matched to a gene: 4. Per the germline V gene, CDR1 is SGHDT and CDR2 is YYEEEE. This CDR3 has 15 residues. As DNA, the CDR3 is TGTGCCAGCAGCAAGGGGACAGGGGACACAGATACGCAGTATTTT. Amino acids: CASSKGTGDTDTQYF.

The CDR3 coding sequence is TGTGCCAGCAGTTTGAGGGACACCGGGGAGCTGTTTTTT. The encoded protein is CASSLRDTGELFF. V is TRBV12-3 or TRBV12-4 and J is TRBJ2-2, with a tentative D call TRBD2 (5 bases). This CDR3 is built from 13 residues. V was clipped by 3 bases and J by 3 bases, with 5 bases between them.

The V gene is TRBV12-5, the J gene TRBJ1-2; 8 positions match TRBD1. Germline lookup yields CDR1 LGHNT and CDR2 FRNRAP. V lost 9 bases, J lost 0 bases, and 3 bases stayed unmatched. This CDR3 is 13 amino acids long. CDR3 sequence: CASGTGTNYGYTF. DNA of the CDR3: TGTGCTAGCGGGACAGGAACTAACTATGGCTACACCTTC.

This chain's CDR3 is CASSLEPAGAADTQYF. The CDR3 bases are TGTGCCAGCAGTTTGGAGCCGGCAGGGGCGGCAGATACGCAGTATTTT. The chain couples TRBV6-2 or TRBV6-3 to TRBJ2-3, with D perhaps TRBD1 (6 bases). This CDR3 has 16 amino acids. CDR1 is MNHEY and CDR2 is SVGEGT in the germline V gene. Between the trimmed V and J ends, which lost 4 bases and 4 bases, there was a span of 18 bases.

V is TRBV11-2 and J is TRBJ1-1; D is undetermined. Germline assignment: CDR1 SGHAT and CDR2 FQNNGV. The CDR3 is 14 amino acids. The V gene lost 5 bases and the J gene lost 2 bases, with 12 bases spanning the gap. DNA for the CDR3: TGTGCCAGCAGCCCGGGAACGGTTAACACTGAAGCTTTCTTT. It codes for CASSPGTVNTEAFF.